The present T cell receptor beta chain was sequenced within a study of T cell changes during pregnancy in multiple sclerosis. Looked up from germline, CDR1 is MNHEY and CDR2 is SVGAGI. The CDR3 extends over 13 amino acids. V dropped 6 bases and J dropped 5 bases, with 13 bases sitting between them. This table comes from immunoSEQ multiplex PCR, and its TCRdb copy is limited to in-frame clones, with some not included. The sample contains some 81,000 clones, 89% of which appear only once. The chain combines TRBV6-5 with TRBJ1-2, with D possibly TRBD1 on 5 matching bases. The sample was peripheral blood, taken before pregnancy. This TCR derives from a female donor with multiple sclerosis, enrolled in a pregnancy study. The CDR3 is CASSSPQGYGYTF. CDR3 in DNA: TGTGCCAGCAGCTCTCCGCAGGGATATGGCTACACCTTC.